This T cell receptor (beta chain) is drawn from a study of blood T cell repertoires in COVID-19. Trimming cost V 4 bases and J 7 bases; bases outside gene matches: 4. The CDR3 is made up of 14 amino acids. From germline, CDR1 is KGHSH and CDR2 LQKENI. Sequencing used immunoSEQ multiplex PCR; TCRdb keeps in-frame clones, though not all of them. This sample carries fewer than 650,000 clones, about 89% of them seen once, and the ten largest clones take less than 9%. The sample taken for sequencing was peripheral blood. The receptor was derived from a woman between 45 and 60 years old with COVID-19, enrolled during active disease. The chain uses TRBV18 and TRBJ1-6; 7 nucleotides align to TRBD1. CDR3 in DNA: TGTGCCAGCTCACTCCGGGACAGCAATTCACCCCTCCACTTT. It yields the protein CASSLRDSNSPLHF.